This TCR beta chain was obtained from a study of blood T cell repertoires in COVID-19. Whole-study context: Acute-phase and convalescent COVID-19 samples originated in the United States, Italy and Spain. The analysed material was cDNA or gDNA that came from T cells, B-cell-depleted T cells, or PBMCs.

In the authors' methods: Amplified reference gene primers provided the basis for estimating nucleated cell counts. The repertoire was sequenced with immunoSEQ multiplex PCR; TCRdb's copy has only in-frame clones and lacks some. V and J calls and clone size are copied from that table; D and trimming were computed from the DNA. Of approximately 100,000 clones in the sample, 75% to 90% were seen once. This CDR3 is 14 amino acids long. V lost 4 bases to trimming and J lost 1 base, with 8 bases between them. Germline lookup yields CDR1 MNHNY and CDR2 SVGAGI (reference sequence). Sequencing used peripheral blood. The V gene is TRBV6-6, the J gene TRBJ1-5, with a weak D call TRBD1 (5 bases). The clonotype originates from a woman older than 75 with acute or convalescent COVID-19. The CDR3 sequence is CASSSGLSNQPQHF. CDR3 DNA: TGTGCCAGCAGTTCAGGGCTAAGCAATCAGCCCCAGCATTTT.